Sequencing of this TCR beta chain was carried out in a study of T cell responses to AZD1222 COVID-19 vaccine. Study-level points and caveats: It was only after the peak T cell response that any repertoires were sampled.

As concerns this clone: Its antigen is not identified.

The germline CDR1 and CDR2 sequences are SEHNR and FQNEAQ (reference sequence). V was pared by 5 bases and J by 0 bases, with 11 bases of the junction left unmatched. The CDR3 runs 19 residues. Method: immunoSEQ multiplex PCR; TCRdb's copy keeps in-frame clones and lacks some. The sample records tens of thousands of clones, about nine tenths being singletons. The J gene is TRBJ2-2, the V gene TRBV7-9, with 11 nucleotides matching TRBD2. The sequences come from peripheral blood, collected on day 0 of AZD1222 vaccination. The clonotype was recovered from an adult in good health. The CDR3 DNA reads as TGTGCCAGCAGCCCGAGACTAGCGGGGACCGCCGCGAACACCGGGGAGCTGTTTTTT. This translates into CASSPRLAGTAANTGELFF. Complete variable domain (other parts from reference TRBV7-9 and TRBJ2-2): DTGVSQNPRHKITKRGQNVTFRCDPISEHNRLYWYRQTLGQGPEFLTYFQNEAQLEKSRLLSDRFSAERPKGSFSTLEIQRTEQGDSAMYLCASSPRLAGTAANTGELFFGEGSRLTVL.